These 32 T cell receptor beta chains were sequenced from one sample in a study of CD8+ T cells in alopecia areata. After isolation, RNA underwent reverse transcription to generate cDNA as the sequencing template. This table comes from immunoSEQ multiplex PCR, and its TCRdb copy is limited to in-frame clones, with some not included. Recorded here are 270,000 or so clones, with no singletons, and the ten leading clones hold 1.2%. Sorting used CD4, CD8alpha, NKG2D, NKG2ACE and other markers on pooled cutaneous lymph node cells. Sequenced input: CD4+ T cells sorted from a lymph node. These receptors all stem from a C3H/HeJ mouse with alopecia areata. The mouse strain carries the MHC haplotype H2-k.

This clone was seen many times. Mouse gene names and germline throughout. The sequenced part of the CDR3 DNA is TGCACCTGCAGTGCACCGACTGGGGGGAACGGG. It encodes CTCSAPTGGNG. The CDR3 in full is CTCSAPTGGNGQLYF. The chain employs TRBV1 and TRBJ2-2; 10 bases map to TRBD2. Sequencing ends 4 residues short of the CDR3 end; the germline J gene provides the rest. The CDR3 extends over 15 amino acids. Germline loops: CDR1 NSQYPW, CDR2 LRSPGD (reference sequence). The variable domain in full, completed from reference TRBV1 and TRBJ2-2, reads VTLLEQNPRWRLVPRGQAVNLRCILKNSQYPWMSWYQQDLQKQLQWLFTLRSPGDKEVKSLPGADYLATRVTDTELRLQVANMSQGRTLYCTCSAPTGGNGQLYFGEGSKLTVL.

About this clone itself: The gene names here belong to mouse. CDR3 in amino acids: CASSHPGGARQDTQYF. The part of the CDR3 DNA that was read is TGTGCCAGCAGCCACCCTGGGGGGGCGCGCCAAGAC. This rearrangement joins TRBV5 to TRBJ2-5, with 10 bases lining up with TRBD2. The sequenced fragment ends 4 residues before the CDR3 boundary, so the rest is inferred from the germline J gene. J gave up 2 bases and V 3 bases, and 5 bases lay outside the gene matches. In germline, CDR1 is LGHNA, CDR2 YNLKQL (reference sequence). CDR3 length: 16 residues.

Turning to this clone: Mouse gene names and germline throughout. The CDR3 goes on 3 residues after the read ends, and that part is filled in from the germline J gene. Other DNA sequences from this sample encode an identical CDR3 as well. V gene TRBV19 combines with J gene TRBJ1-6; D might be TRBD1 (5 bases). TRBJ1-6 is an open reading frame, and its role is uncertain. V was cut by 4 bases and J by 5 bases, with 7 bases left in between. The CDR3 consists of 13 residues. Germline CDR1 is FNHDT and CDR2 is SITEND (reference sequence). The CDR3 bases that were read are TGTGCCAGCAGTCGACAGAATAATTCGCCC. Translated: CASSRQNNSP. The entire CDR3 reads CASSRQNNSPLYF.

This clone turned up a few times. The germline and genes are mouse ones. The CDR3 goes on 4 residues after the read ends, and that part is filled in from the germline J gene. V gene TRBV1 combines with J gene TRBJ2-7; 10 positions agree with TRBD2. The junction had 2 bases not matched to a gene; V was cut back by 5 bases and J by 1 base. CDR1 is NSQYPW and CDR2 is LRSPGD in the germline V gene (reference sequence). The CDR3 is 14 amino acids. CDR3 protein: CTCSLDWGSYEQYF. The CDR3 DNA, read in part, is TGCACCTGCAGTCTGGACTGGGGGTCCTAT.

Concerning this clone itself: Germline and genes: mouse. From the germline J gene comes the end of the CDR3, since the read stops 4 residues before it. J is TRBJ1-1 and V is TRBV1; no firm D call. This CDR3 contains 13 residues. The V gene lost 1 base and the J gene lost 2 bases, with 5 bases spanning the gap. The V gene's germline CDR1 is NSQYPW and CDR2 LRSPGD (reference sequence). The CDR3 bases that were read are TGCACCTGCAGTGCAGGTCCCAACACA. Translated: CTCSAGPNT. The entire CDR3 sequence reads CTCSAGPNTEVFF.

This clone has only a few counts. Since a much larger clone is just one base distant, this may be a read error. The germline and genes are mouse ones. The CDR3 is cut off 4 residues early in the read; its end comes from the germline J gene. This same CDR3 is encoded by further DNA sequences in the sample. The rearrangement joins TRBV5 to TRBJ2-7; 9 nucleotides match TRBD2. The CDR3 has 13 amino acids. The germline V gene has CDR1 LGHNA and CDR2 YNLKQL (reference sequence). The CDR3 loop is CASSPDWGYEQYF. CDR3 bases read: TGTGCCAGCAGCCCAGACTGGGGGTAT.

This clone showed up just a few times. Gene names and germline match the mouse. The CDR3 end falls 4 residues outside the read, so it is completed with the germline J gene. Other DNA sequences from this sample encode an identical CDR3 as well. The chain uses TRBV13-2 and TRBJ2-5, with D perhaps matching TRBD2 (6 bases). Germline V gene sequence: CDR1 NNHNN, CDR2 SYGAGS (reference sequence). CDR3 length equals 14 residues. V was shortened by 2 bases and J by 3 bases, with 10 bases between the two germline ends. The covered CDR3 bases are TGTGCCAGCGGTGACGGGGGGATTCAAGAC. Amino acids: CASGDGGIQD. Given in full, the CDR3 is CASGDGGIQDTQYF.

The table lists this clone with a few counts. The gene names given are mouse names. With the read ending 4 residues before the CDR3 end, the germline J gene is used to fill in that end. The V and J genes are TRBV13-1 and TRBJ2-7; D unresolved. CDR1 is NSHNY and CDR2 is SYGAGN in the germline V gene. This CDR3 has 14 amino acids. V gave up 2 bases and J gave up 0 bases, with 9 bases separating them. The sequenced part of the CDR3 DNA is TGTGCCAGCAGTGAGATGGGTCCCTCCTAT. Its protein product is CASSEMGPSY. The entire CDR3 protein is CASSEMGPSYEQYF.

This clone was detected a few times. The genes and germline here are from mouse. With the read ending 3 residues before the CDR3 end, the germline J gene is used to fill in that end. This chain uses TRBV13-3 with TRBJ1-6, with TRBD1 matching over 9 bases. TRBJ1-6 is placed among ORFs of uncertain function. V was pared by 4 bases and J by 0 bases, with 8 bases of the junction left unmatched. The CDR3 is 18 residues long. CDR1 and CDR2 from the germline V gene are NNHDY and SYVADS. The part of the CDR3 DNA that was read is TGTGCCAGCAGTCCTGGGACAGGGCAGAATTCCTATAATTCGCCC. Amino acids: CASSPGTGQNSYNSP. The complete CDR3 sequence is CASSPGTGQNSYNSPLYF.

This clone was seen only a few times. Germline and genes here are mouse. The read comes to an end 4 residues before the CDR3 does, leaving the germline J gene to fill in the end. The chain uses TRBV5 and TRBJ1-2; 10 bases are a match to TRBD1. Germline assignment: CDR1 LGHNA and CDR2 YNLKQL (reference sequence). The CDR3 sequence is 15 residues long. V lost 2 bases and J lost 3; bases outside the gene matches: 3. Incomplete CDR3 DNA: TGTGCCAGCAGCCAAACCGGGACAGGGGACTCC. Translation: CASSQTGTGDS. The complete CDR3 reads CASSQTGTGDSDYTF.

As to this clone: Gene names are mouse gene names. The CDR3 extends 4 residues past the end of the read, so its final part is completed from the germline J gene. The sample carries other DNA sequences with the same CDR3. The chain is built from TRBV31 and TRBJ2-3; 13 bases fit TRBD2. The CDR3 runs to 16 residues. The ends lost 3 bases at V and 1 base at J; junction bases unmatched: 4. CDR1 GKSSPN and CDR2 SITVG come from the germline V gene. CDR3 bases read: TGTGCCTGGAGCCTCGGACTGGGGGGGCGTGCAGAA. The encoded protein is CAWSLGLGGRAE. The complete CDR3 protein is CAWSLGLGGRAETLYF.

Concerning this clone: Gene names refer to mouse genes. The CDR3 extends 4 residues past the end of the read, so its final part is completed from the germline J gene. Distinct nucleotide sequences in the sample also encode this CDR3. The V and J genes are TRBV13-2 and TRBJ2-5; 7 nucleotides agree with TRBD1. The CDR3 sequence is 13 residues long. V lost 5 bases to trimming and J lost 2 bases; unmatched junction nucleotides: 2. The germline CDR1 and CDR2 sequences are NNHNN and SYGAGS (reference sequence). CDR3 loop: CASGDRFQDTQYF. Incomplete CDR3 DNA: TGTGCCAGCGGGGACAGGTTCCAAGAC.

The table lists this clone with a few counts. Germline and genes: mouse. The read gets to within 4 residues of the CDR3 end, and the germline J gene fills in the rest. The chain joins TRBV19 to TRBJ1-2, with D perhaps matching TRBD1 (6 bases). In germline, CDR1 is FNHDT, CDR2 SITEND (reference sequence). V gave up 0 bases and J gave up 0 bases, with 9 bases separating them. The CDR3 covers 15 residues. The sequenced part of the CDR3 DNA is TGTGCCAGCAGTATAGCTGGGGGGCCAAACTCC. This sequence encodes CASSIAGGPNS. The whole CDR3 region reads CASSIAGGPNSDYTF.

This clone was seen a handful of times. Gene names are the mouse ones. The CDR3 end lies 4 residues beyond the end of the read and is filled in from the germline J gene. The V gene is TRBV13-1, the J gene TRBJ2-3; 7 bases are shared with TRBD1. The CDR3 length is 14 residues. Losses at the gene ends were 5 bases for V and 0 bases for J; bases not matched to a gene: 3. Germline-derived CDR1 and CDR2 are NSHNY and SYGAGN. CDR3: CASRGDSSAETLYF. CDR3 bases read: TGTGCCAGCAGGGGGGACAGTAGTGCAGAA.

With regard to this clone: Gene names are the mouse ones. The CDR3 sequence: CTCSARLGGRETLYF. CDR3 DNA (partial): TGCACCTGCAGTGCAAGACTGGGGGGGAGAGAA. V usage is TRBV1 and J usage is TRBJ2-3, with TRBD2 matching over 11 bases. The DNA ends 4 residues before the CDR3 does, and the rest of the CDR3 is filled in from the germline J gene. This CDR3 is 15 amino acids long. Germline lookup yields CDR1 NSQYPW and CDR2 LRSPGD (reference sequence).

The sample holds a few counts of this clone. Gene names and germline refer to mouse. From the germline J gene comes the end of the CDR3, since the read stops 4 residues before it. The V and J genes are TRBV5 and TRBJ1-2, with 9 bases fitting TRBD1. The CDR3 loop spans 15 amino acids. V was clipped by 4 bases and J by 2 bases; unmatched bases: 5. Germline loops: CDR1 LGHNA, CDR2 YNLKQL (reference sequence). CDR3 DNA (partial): TGTGCCAGCAGCCCTCCCGGACAGGGGAACTCC. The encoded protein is CASSPPGQGNS. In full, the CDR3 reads CASSPPGQGNSDYTF.

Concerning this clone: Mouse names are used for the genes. Here the CDR3 reads CASSDRGARSDYTF. CDR3 DNA, as far as it was read: TGTGCCAGCAGTGATCGGGGGGCGCGCTCC. V gene TRBV13-3 combines with J gene TRBJ1-2; D possibly corresponds to TRBD1 (6 bases). The read falls 4 residues short of the CDR3 end, and the missing part is taken from the germline J gene. The V gene lost 1 base and the J gene lost 4 bases, with 11 bases spanning the gap. Germline V lookup: CDR1 NNHDY, CDR2 SYVADS. The CDR3 runs 14 residues.

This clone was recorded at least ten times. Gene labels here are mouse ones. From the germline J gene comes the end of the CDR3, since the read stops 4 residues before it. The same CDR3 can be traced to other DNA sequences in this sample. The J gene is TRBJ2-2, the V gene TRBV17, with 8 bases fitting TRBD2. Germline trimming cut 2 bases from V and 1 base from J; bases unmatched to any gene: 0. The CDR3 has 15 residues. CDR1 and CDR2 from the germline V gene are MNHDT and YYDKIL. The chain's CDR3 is CASSRWGGNTGQLYF. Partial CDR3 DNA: TGTGCTAGCAGTAGATGGGGGGGAAACACCGGG.

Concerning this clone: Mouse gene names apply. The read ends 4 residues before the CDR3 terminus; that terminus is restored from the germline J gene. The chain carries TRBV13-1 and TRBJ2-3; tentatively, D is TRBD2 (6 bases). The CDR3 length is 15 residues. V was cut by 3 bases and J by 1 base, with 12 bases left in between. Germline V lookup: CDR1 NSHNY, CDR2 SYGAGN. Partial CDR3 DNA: TGTGCCAGCAGTGCGGGGCGGGGGGGTGCAGAA. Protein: CASSAGRGGAE. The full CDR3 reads CASSAGRGGAETLYF.

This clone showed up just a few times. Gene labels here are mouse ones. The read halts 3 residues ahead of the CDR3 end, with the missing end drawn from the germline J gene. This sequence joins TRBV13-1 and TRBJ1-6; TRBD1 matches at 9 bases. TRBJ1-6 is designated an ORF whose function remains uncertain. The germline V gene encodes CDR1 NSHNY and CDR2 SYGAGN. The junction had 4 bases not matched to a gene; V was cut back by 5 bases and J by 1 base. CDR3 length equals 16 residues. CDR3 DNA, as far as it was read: TGTGCCAGCAGCCCCGACAGGGGGTCCTATAATTCGCCC. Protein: CASSPDRGSYNSP. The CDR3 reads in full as CASSPDRGSYNSPLYF.

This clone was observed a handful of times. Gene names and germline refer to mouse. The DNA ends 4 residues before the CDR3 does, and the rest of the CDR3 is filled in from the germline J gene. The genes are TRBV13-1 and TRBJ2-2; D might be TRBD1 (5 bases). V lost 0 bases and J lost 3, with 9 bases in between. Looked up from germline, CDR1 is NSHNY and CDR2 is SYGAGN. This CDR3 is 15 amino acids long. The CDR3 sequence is CASSDAGKDTGQLYF. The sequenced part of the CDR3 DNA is TGTGCCAGCAGTGATGCAGGGAAGGACACCGGG.

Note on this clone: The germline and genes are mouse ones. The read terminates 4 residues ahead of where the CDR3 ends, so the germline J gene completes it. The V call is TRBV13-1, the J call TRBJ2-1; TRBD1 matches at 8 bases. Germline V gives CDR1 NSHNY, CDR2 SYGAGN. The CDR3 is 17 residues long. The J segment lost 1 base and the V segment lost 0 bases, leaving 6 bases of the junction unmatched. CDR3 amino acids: CASSDAGGRANYAEQFF. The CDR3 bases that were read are TGTGCCAGCAGTGATGCAGGGGGCAGGGCAAACTATGCT.

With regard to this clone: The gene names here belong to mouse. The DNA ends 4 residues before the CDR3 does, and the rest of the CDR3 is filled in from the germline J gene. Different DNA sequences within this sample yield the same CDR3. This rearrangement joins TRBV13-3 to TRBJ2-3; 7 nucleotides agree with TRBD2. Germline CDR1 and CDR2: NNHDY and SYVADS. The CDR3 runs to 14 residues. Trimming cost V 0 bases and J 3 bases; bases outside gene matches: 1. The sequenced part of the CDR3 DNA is TGTGCCAGCAGTGATGGGGGGGGAGCAGAA. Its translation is CASSDGGGAE. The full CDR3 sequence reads CASSDGGGAETLYF.

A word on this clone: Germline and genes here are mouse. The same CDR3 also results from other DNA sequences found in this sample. CDR3 amino acids: CASGDARDRNSDYTF. The sequenced part of the CDR3 DNA is TGTGCCAGCGGTGATGCTCGGGACAGAAACTCC. This chain joins TRBV13-2 and TRBJ1-2; TRBD1 aligns across 7 bases. The missing CDR3 end, 4 residues past where the read stops, is filled in from the germline J gene. In germline, CDR1 is NNHNN, CDR2 SYGAGS (reference sequence). The CDR3 contains 15 residues. J was trimmed by 1 base and V by 0 bases; bases with no gene match: 3.

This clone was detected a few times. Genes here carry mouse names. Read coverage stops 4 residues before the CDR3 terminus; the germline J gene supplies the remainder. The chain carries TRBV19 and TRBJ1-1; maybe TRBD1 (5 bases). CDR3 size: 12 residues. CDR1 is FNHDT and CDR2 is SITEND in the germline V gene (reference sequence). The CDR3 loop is CASSITGREVFF. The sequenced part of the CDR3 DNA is TGTGCCAGCAGTATCACAGGAAGA.

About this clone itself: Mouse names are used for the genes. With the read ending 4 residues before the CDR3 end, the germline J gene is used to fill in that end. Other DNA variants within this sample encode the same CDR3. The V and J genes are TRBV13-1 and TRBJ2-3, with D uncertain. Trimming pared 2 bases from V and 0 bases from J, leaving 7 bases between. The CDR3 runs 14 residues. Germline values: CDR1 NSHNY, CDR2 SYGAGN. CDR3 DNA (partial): TGTGCCAGCAGTGACGACAATAGTGCAGAA. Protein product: CASSDDNSAE. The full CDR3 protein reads CASSDDNSAETLYF.

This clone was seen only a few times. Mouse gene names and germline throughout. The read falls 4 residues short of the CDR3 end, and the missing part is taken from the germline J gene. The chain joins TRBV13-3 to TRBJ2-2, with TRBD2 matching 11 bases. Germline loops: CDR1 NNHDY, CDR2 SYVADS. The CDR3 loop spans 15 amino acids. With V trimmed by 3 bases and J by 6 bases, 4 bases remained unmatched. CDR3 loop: CASSVLGGRPGQLYF. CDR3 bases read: TGTGCCAGCAGTGTACTGGGGGGGCGCCCCGGG.

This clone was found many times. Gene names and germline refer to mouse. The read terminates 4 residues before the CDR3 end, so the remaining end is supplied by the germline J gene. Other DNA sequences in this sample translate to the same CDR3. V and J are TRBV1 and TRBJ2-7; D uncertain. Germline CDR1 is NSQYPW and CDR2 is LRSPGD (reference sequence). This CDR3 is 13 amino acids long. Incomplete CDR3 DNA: TGCACCTGCAGTGCAGATCCCAGATAT. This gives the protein CTCSADPRY. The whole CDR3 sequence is CTCSADPRYEQYF. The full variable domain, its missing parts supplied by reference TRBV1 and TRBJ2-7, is VTLLEQNPRWRLVPRGQAVNLRCILKNSQYPWMSWYQQDLQKQLQWLFTLRSPGDKEVKSLPGADYLATRVTDTELRLQVANMSQGRTLYCTCSADPRYEQYFGPGTRLTVL.

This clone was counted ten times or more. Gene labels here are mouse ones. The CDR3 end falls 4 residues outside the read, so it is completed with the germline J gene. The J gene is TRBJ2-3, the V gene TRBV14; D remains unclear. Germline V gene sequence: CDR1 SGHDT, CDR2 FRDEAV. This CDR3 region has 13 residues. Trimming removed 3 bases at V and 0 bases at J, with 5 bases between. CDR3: CASSSSSAETLYF. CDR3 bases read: TGTGCCAGCAGTTCTTCTAGTGCAGAA.

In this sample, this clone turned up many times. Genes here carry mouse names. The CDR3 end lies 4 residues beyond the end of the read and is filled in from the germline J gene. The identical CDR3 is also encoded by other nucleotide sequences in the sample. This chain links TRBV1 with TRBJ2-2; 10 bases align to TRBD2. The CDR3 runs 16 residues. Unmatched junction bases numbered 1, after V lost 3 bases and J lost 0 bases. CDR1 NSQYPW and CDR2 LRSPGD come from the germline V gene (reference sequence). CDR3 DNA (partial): TGCACCTGCAGTGCGGGACTGGGGTCAAACACCGGG. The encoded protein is CTCSAGLGSNTG. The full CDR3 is CTCSAGLGSNTGQLYF.

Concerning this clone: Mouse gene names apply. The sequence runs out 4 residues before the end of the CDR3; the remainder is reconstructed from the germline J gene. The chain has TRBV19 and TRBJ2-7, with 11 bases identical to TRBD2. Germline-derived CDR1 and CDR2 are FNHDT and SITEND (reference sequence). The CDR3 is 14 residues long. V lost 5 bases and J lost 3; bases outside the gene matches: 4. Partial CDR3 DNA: TGTGCCAGCAGAGAGGGACTGGGGGTCTAT. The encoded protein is CASREGLGVY. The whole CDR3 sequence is CASREGLGVYEQYF.

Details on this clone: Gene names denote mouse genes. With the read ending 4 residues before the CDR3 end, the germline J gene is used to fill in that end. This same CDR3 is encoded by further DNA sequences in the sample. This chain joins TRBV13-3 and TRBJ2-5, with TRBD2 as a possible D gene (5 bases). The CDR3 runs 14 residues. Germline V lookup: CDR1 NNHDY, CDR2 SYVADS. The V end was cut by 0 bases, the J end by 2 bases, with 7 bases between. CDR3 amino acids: CASSDAGLQDTQYF. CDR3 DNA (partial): TGTGCCAGCAGTGATGCTGGGCTCCAAGAC.